Sequencing of this TCR beta chain was carried out in a study of blood T cell repertoires in COVID-19. Study-level background: Whether acute or convalescent, the COVID-19 samples came from the United States, Italy and Spain. PBMCs, B-cell-depleted T cells, or T cells were the source of the cDNA or gDNA that made up the material.

Assay: immunoSEQ multiplex PCR; the TCRdb copy retains only in-frame clones and omits some. The profile shows 100,000 to 150,000 clones, about 85% of them singletons. The CDR3 is 16 residues long. V was shortened by 5 bases and J by 6 bases, with 21 bases between the two germline ends. Per germline, CDR1 KGHSH and CDR2 LQKENI. Specimen: peripheral blood. V gene TRBV18 combines with J gene TRBJ2-3; TRBD1 is a possible D gene (6 bases). The sequence came from a woman of 80 years or more with acute or convalescent COVID-19. The CDR3 nucleotides are TGTGCCAGCTCATTGATCCGGGACAAGAAGGTGGATACGCAGTATTTT. Translating gives CASSLIRDKKVDTQYF.